This TCR beta chain was captured by sequencing in a study of sequential checkpoint blockade in melanoma. Across the study: Maintenance nivolumab came after either treatment sequence. Approximately 20 patients had tumor biopsies before treatment and at week 13. DNA from over 80 pretreatment tumor samples underwent TCRβ immunosequencing. Overall study findings and caveats: Mutational load did not correlate with tumor T-cell fraction or clonality.

The table lists this clone with a few counts. Its antigen remains unknown. As for treatment: randomized to nivolumab then ipilimumab (arm A) or the reverse (arm B). Libraries were prepared by immunoSEQ multiplex PCR; TCRdb keeps only in-frame clonotypes and omits some of them. The sample lists approximately 13,000 clones; 25% to 30% were seen once. Germline V gene data show CDR1 as SGHNT and CDR2 as YENEEA. This CDR3 spans 15 amino acids. V shed 7 bases, J shed 5 bases, and the junction held 13 bases outside the gene matches. The sequence came from a human donor with melanoma. The chain recombines TRBV11-3 with TRBJ2-5; 7 bases line up with TRBD2. The sample in question was tumor tissue (inferred from file names), obtained from a patient given nivolumab and ipilimumab in sequence. CDR3 sequence (DNA): TGTGCCAGCAACCCCCTTGCGGGAGAAAGGGAGACCCAGTACTTC. It encodes CASNPLAGERETQYF.